The rows below give T cell receptor beta chains drawn from one sample of a study of cytomegalovirus exposure and HLA in healthy donors. Method: immunoSEQ multiplex PCR; TCRdb's copy keeps in-frame clones and lacks some. The data hold about 160,000 clones, with about 88% observed a single time. Specimen: PBMCs. These TCRs come from a young man in good health and CMV-seronegative. CDR3s leave out the opening cysteine and the closing phenylalanine or tryptophan. Each record gives: J gene, V gene, CDR3 protein.

J gene: TRBJ1-1; V gene: TRBV27; CDR3 protein: ASSSFGAASFTEAF
J gene: TRBJ2-4; V gene: TRBV9; CDR3 protein: ASSATGTTKNIQY
J gene: TRBJ1-1; V gene: TRBV5-6; CDR3 protein: ASRMGGGFSYTEAF
J gene: TRBJ2-2; V gene: TRBV4-1; CDR3 protein: ASSPPAAVANTGELF
J gene: TRBJ2-7; V gene: TRBV10-3; CDR3 protein: AGGGGLAGPYEQY
J gene: TRBJ2-5; V gene: TRBV11-2; CDR3 protein: ASSLLAATQY
J gene: TRBJ1-1; V gene: TRBV7-9; CDR3 protein: ASSLGFGVNTEAF
J gene: TRBJ2-5; V gene: TRBV2; CDR3 protein: ASTLGTVQETQY
J gene: TRBJ2-3; V gene: TRBV5-4; CDR3 protein: ASSFILAGGDTQY
J gene: TRBJ1-3; V gene: TRBV5-6; CDR3 protein: ASSLGLESGNTIY
J gene: TRBJ1-4; V gene: TRBV4-3; CDR3 protein: ASSLGQGGEKLF
J gene: TRBJ1-2; V gene: TRBV6-6; CDR3 protein: ASSYGTSNYGYT
J gene: TRBJ1-1; V gene: TRBV4-3; CDR3 protein: ASSQPDRGNTEAF
J gene: TRBJ2-1; V gene: TRBV5-6; CDR3 protein: ASSSAGLLSYNEQF
J gene: TRBJ1-2; V gene: TRBV29-1; CDR3 protein: SSRANYGYT
J gene: TRBJ2-1; V gene: TRBV7-9; CDR3 protein: ASSSYSYRTSGDEQF
J gene: TRBJ1-1; V gene: TRBV7-9; CDR3 protein: ASRSDRGWTEAF
J gene: TRBJ2-5; V gene: TRBV10-2; CDR3 protein: ASRIGTDLETQY
J gene: TRBJ1-1; V gene: TRBV5-4; CDR3 protein: ASSLIGGDTEAF
J gene: TRBJ1-1; V gene: TRBV29-1; CDR3 protein: SVEDAGEAF
J gene: TRBJ2-7; V gene: TRBV9; CDR3 protein: ASSVTPGVHYEQY
J gene: TRBJ1-4; V gene: TRBV25-1; CDR3 protein: ASSEYKFRGLGGKLF
J gene: TRBJ1-2; V gene: TRBV5-6; CDR3 protein: ASIGGADGYT
J gene: TRBJ1-1; V gene: TRBV5-1; CDR3 protein: ASSLPGGHTEAF
J gene: TRBJ2-7; V gene: TRBV27; CDR3 protein: ASSLSPGTGGYEQY
J gene: TRBJ2-7; V gene: TRBV4-3; CDR3 protein: ASSQDTYSYEQY
J gene: TRBJ2-5; V gene: TRBV11-3; CDR3 protein: ASSQGLDETQY
J gene: TRBJ2-7; V gene: TRBV5-4; CDR3 protein: ASSPRGTGHYEQY
J gene: TRBJ2-2; V gene: TRBV15; CDR3 protein: ATSRAPTGTSGRAGELF
J gene: TRBJ2-7; V gene: TRBV6-6; CDR3 protein: ASSYSRGNYEQY
J gene: TRBJ1-5; V gene: TRBV18; CDR3 protein: ASSSEGGTENSRAQH
J gene: TRBJ2-7; V gene: TRBV7-2; CDR3 protein: ASSFSGRAYEQY
J gene: TRBJ1-5; V gene: TRBV6-5; CDR3 protein: ASSSGPVSNQPQH